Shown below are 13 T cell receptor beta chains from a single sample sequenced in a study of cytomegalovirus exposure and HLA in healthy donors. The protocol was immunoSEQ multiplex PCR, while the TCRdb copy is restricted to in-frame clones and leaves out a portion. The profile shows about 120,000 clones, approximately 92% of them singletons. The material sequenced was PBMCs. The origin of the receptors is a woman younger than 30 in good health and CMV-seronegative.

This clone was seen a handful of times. The CDR3 coding sequence is TGTGCCAGCTCGGAGGGGCAGGGGGTGTACGAGCAGTACTTC. Protein sequence: CASSEGQGVYEQYF. This chain links TRBV6-5 with TRBJ2-7; perhaps TRBD1 as D (7 bases). Trimming took off 8 bases at V and 4 bases at J, with 18 bases between the two ends. Germline lookup yields CDR1 MNHEY and CDR2 SVGAGI. The CDR3 is 14 amino acids.

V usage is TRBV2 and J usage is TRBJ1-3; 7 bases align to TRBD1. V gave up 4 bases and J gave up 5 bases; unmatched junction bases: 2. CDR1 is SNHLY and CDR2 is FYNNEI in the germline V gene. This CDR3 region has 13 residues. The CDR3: CASSAQGRNTIYF. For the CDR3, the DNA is TGTGCCAGCAGTGCACAGGGGAGAAACACCATATATTTT.

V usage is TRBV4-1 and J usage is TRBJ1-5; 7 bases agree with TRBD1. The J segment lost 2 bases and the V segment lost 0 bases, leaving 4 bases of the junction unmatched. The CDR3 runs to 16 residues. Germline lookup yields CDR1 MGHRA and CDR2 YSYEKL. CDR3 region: CASSQDDRDGNQPQHF. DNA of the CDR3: TGCGCCAGCAGCCAAGATGACAGGGATGGCAATCAGCCCCAGCATTTT.

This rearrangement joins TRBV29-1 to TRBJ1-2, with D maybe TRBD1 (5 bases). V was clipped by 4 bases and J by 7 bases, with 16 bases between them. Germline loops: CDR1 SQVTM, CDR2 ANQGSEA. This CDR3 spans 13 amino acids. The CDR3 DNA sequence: TGCAGCGTTGTTACAGGACAAAGGTCTGGCTACACCTTC. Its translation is CSVVTGQRSGYTF.

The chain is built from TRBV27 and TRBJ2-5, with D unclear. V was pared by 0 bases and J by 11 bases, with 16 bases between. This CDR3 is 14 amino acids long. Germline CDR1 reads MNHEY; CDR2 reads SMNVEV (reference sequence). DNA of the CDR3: TGTGCCAGCAGTTTATCGGCCGAGCGATCGGGTCAGTACTTC. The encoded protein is CASSLSAERSGQYF.

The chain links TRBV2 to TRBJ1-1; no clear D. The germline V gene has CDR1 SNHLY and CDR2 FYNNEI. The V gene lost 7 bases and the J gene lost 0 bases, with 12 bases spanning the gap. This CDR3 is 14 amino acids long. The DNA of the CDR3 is TGTGCCAGCAAACAAGGACTTATGAACACTGAAGCTTTCTTT. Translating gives CASKQGLMNTEAFF. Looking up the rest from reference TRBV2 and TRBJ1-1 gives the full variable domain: EPEVTQTPSHQVTQMGQEVILRCVPISNHLYFYWYRQILGQKVEFLVSFYNNEISEKSEIFDDQFSVERPDGSNFTLKIRSTKLEDSAMYFCASKQGLMNTEAFFGQGTRLTVV.

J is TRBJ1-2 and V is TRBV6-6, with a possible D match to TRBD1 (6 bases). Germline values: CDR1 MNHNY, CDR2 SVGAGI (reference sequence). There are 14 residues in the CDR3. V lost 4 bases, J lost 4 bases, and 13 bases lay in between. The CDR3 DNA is TGTGCCAGCAGTTTGGATAGACAGGCCTATGGCTACACCTTC. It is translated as CASSLDRQAYGYTF.

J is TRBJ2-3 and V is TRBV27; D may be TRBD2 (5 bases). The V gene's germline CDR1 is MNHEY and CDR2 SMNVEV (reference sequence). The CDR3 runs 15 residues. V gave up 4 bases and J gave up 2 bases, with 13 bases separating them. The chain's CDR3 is CASSSNIGVTDTQYF. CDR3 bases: TGTGCCAGCAGTTCGAACATCGGGGTCACAGATACGCAGTATTTT.

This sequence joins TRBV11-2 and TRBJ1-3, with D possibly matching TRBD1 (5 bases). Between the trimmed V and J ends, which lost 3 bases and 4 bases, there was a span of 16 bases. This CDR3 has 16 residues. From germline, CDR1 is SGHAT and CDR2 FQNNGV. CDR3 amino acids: CASSFFGAELGNTIYF. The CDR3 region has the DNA TGTGCCAGCAGCTTTTTTGGGGCAGAGCTCGGAAACACCATATATTTT.

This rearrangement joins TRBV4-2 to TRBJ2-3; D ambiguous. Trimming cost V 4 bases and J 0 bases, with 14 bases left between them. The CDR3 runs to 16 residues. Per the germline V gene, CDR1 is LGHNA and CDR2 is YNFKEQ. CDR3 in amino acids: CASSPRHFESTDTQYF. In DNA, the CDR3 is TGTGCCAGCAGCCCAAGACACTTCGAGAGCACAGATACGCAGTATTTT.

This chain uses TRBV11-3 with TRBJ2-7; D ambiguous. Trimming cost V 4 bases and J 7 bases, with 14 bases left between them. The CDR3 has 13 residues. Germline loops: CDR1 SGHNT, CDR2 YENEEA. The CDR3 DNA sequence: TGTGCCAGCAGCTCCCCGGAGCATGGTGAGCAGTACTTC. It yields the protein CASSSPEHGEQYF.

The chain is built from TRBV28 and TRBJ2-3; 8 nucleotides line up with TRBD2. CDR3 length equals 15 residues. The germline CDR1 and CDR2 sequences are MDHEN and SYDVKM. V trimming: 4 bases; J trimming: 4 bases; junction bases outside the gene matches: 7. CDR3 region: CASSSPGLVADTQYF. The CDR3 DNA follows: TGTGCCAGCAGTTCTCCGGGACTAGTCGCAGATACGCAGTATTTT.

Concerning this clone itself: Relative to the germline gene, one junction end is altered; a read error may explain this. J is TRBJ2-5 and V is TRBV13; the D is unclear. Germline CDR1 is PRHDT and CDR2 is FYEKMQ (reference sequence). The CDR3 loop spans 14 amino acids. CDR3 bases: TGTGCCAGCAGCCTAGGCTTGGGCCGGGAGACCCAGTACTTC. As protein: CASSLGLGRETQYF.